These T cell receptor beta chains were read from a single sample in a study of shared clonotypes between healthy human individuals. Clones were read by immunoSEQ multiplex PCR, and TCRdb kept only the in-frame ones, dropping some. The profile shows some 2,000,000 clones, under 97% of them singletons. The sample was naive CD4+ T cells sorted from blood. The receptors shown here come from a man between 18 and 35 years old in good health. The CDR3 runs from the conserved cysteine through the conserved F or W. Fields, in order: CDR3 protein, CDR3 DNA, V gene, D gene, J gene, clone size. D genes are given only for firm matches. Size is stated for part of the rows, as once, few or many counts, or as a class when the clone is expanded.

CVRKTRAPEQYF	TGTGTTAGGAAAACTCGAGCACCCGAGCAGTACTTC	TRBV6-1	.	TRBJ2-7	.
CASSATVSYEQYF	TGTGCCAGCAGTGCGACAGTCTCCTACGAGCAGTACTTC	TRBV28	.	TRBJ2-7	.
CASSVSGTGANTIYF	TGTGCCAGCAGTGTTTCCGGGACAGGGGCAAACACCATATATTTT	TRBV6-1	TRBD1	TRBJ1-3	once
CASRFPAATGELFF	TGTGCCAGCAGGTTCCCGGCAGCCACCGGGGAGCTGTTTTTT	TRBV2	.	TRBJ2-2	.
CASSGRDYINQPQHF	TGTGCCAGCAGTGGCAGGGACTACATCAATCAGCCCCAGCATTTT	TRBV6-1	.	TRBJ1-5	.
CASSPEEGPSSTDTQYF	TGTGCCAGTAGCCCTGAGGAGGGTCCTTCTAGCACAGATACGCAGTATTTT	TRBV19	.	TRBJ2-3	.
CASVGGFYNEQFF	TGTGCCTCCGTGGGGGGGTTCTACAATGAGCAGTTCTTC	TRBV10-3	TRBD2	TRBJ2-1	.
CASSLSPGTDTQYF	TGTGCCAGCAGTTTATCGCCTGGGACAGATACGCAGTATTTT	TRBV28	.	TRBJ2-3	.
CASSLATGLAGSSYEQYF	TGCGCCAGCAGCTTGGCCACAGGGCTAGCCGGAAGCTCCTACGAGCAGTACTTC	TRBV5-1	.	TRBJ2-7	.
CASSPGLLSTDTQYF	TGTGCCAGCTCACCCGGACTCCTTTCCACAGATACGCAGTATTTT	TRBV18	.	TRBJ2-3	once
CASSLGEGHTQETQYF	TGTGCCAGCAGCTTGGGGGAAGGACATACCCAAGAGACCCAGTACTTC	TRBV5-8	.	TRBJ2-5	.
CASSNWWGVGNSPLHF	TGTGCCAGCAGTAACTGGTGGGGGGTGGGTAATTCACCCCTCCACTTT	TRBV6-5	.	TRBJ1-6	.
CASSLSGTGSPQETQYF	TGTGCCAGCAGTTTATCGGGGACAGGGAGTCCCCAAGAGACCCAGTACTTC	TRBV28	TRBD1	TRBJ2-5	.
CASSYSGGGSYEQYF	TGTGCCAGCAGTTACTCTGGAGGTGGGTCCTACGAGCAGTACTTC	TRBV6-5	.	TRBJ2-7	once
CASSYYGTGELFF	TGTGCCAGCAGTTACTACGGTACCGGGGAGCTGTTTTTT	TRBV6-5	.	TRBJ2-2	.
CASSLGQGENSPLHF	TGCGCCAGCAGCTTGGGGCAGGGTGAGAATTCACCCCTCCACTTT	TRBV5-1	.	TRBJ1-6	.
CASSSFERGGGETQYF	TGTGCCAGCAGCTCCTTCGAGCGGGGCGGCGGGGAGACCCAGTACTTC	TRBV7-9	TRBD2	TRBJ2-5	.
CASSSQNSYEQYF	TGTGCCAGCAGCTCTCAAAATTCCTACGAGCAGTACTTC	TRBV5-4	.	TRBJ2-7	.
CASSGGQFSTEAFF	TGTGCCAGCAGCGGCGGACAATTTTCCACTGAAGCTTTCTTT	TRBV9	.	TRBJ1-1	.
CASSPRPGDTQYF	TGTGCCAGCAGCCCACGTCCGGGAGATACGCAGTATTTT	TRBV6-4	.	TRBJ2-3	once